This T cell receptor beta chain comes out of a study of blood T cell repertoires in COVID-19. About the research overall: PBMCs, B-cell-depleted T cells, or T cells provided the cDNA or gDNA that made up the material.

Patients of the Seattle cohort, enrolled during active infection, were followed longitudinally. Per the original methods: How many nucleated cells were present was estimated from reference gene primer amplification. The data were produced by immunoSEQ multiplex PCR, yet TCRdb's version contains in-frame clones alone and is incomplete. The V and J calls and clone size come from that table; D and trimming were worked out from the DNA. The sample consists of fewer than 300,000 clones, over 80% of them appearing once. CDR1 is SQVTM and CDR2 is ANQGSEA in the germline V gene. Between the trimmed V and J ends, which lost 3 bases and 1 base, there was a span of 11 bases. The CDR3 extends over 14 amino acids. This clone was seen a single time.

The V and J genes are TRBV29-1 and TRBJ2-3; the D gene is possibly TRBD2 (6 bases). This clonotype was obtained from a woman in her 50s with COVID-19, enrolled during active disease. The sample was peripheral blood. The CDR3 DNA follows: TGCAGCGTTGACAGCGGGCCGGGCACAGATACGCAGTATTTT. Protein: CSVDSGPGTDTQYF.